A selection of T cell receptor beta chains follows, all from one sample in a study of blood T cell repertoires in COVID-19. The table came from immunoSEQ multiplex PCR; TCRdb's copy has only in-frame clones and leaves some out. This table has approximately 81,000 clones, roughly four fifths appearing once. Specimen: peripheral blood. Receptors originate from a human donor in a cohort sampled during active COVID-19. The CDR3 runs from the conserved cysteine through the conserved F or W. The D gene is left open where the match is weak. For some rows the clone size is stated as once, few or many, or as a class when expanded; others skip it.

clone_size	v_call	d_call	j_call	cdr3_aa	cdr3_nt
-	TRBV27	TRBD1	TRBJ2-2	CASSLRQGDTGELFF	TGTGCCAGCAGTTTGAGACAGGGCGACACCGGGGAGCTGTTTTTT
-	TRBV20-1	TRBD1	TRBJ1-5	CSASPKQGAGQPQHF	TGCAGTGCTAGTCCGAAACAGGGGGCAGGTCAGCCCCAGCATTTT
few	TRBV11-2	TRBD1	TRBJ1-2	CASSQTGSYGYTF	TGTGCCAGCAGCCAGACAGGGTCCTATGGCTACACCTTC
-	TRBV20-1	TRBD1	TRBJ2-5	CSASRGQGIFETQYF	TGCAGTGCTAGTAGGGGACAGGGAATTTTCGAGACCCAGTACTTC
-	TRBV6-5	-	TRBJ2-7	CASNLGQYEQYF	TGTGCCAGCAACCTAGGACAGTACGAGCAGTACTTC
-	TRBV6-2/TRBV6-3	TRBD1	TRBJ1-6	CASSRQGVINSPLHF	TGTGCCAGCAGTAGACAGGGGGTGATAAATTCACCCCTCCACTTT
-	TRBV4-3	TRBD2	TRBJ2-7	CASSLKRGDPYEQYF	TGCGCCAGCAGCCTCAAGCGGGGGGATCCCTACGAGCAGTACTTC
-	TRBV11-2	-	TRBJ1-1	CASSVTGPAGGTEAFF	TGTGCCAGCAGCGTCACAGGGCCCGCGGGAGGCACTGAAGCTTTCTTT
-	TRBV6-6	TRBD2	TRBJ2-5	CASSSPGLAGEETQYF	TGTGCCAGCAGTTCCCCCGGGCTAGCGGGGGAAGAGACCCAGTACTTC
-	TRBV3-1/TRBV3-2	-	TRBJ2-1	CASSQAGQASEQFF	TGTGCCAGCAGCCAAGCTGGTCAGGCCTCTGAGCAGTTCTTC
few	TRBV29-1	-	TRBJ1-2	CSVEEGLFRPRGGYTF	TGCAGCGTTGAAGAAGGATTGTTCCGGCCCCGAGGGGGCTACACCTTC
once	TRBV13	-	TRBJ1-1	CASSPDRHQNTEAFF	TGTGCCAGCAGCCCCGATCGACACCAGAACACTGAAGCTTTCTTT
once	TRBV5-5	-	TRBJ2-7	CASSLDRAHEQYF	TGTGCCAGCAGCTTGGACAGGGCACACGAGCAGTACTTC
-	TRBV7-2	TRBD1	TRBJ1-5	CASSPDRGYQPQHF	TGTGCCAGCAGTCCCGACAGGGGATATCAGCCCCAGCATTTT
-	TRBV6-2/TRBV6-3	TRBD1	TRBJ1-5	CASSYVTGTGVNQPQHF	TGTGCCAGCAGTTACGTTACCGGGACAGGGGTGAATCAGCCCCAGCATTTT
few	TRBV6-2/TRBV6-3	TRBD1	TRBJ1-2	CASSSTGGARYTF	TGTGCCAGCAGTTCGACAGGGGGCGCCCGCTACACCTTC
-	TRBV19	TRBD1	TRBJ1-2	CASSIPGTGFGTGGYTF	TGTGCCAGTAGTATCCCCGGGACAGGGTTTGGAACAGGGGGCTACACCTTC
-	TRBV29-1	-	TRBJ1-2	CSVGSSSNYGYTF	TGCAGCGTTGGGAGCTCTTCTAACTATGGCTACACCTTC
-	TRBV2	-	TRBJ2-7	CASRQTGAYEQYF	TGTGCCAGCAGGCAGACAGGTGCCTACGAGCAGTACTTC
-	TRBV3-1/TRBV3-2	-	TRBJ2-7	CASSQASGSSYEQYF	TGTGCCAGCAGCCAAGCGTCGGGGAGCTCCTACGAGCAGTACTTC
-	TRBV12-5	-	TRBJ2-6	CASGSSGANVLTF	TGTGCTAGTGGTTCATCTGGGGCCAACGTCCTGACTTTC
few	TRBV6-6	-	TRBJ1-2	CASSSDRLYGYTF	TGTGCCAGCAGTTCCGACAGACTTTATGGCTACACCTTC
-	TRBV6-4	-	TRBJ1-1	CASSEIEVGLNTEAFF	TGTGCCAGCAGTGAAATTGAGGTGGGACTAAACACTGAAGCTTTCTTT
-	TRBV7-2	TRBD1	TRBJ1-2	CASSPRDRTKGYTF	TGTGCCAGCAGCCCACGGGACAGGACCAAGGGCTACACCTTC
-	TRBV27	TRBD1	TRBJ2-2	CASSSQTGSGGELFF	TGTGCCAGCAGTTCTCAGACAGGGTCAGGCGGGGAGCTGTTTTTT
few	TRBV5-1	TRBD1	TRBJ2-7	CASSQGLRGLYEQYF	TGCGCCAGCAGCCAAGGTTTGAGGGGGCTTTACGAGCAGTACTTC
-	TRBV7-8	TRBD1	TRBJ2-5	CASSLLSGQGAQETQYF	TGTGCCAGCAGCTTATTGTCTGGACAGGGGGCCCAAGAGACCCAGTACTTC
-	TRBV5-1	TRBD1	TRBJ1-2	CASSLGDSHNYGYTF	TGCGCCAGCAGCTTGGGGGACAGTCATAACTATGGCTACACCTTC
-	TRBV5-1	TRBD1	TRBJ1-3	CASSLGGGPSGNTIYF	TGCGCCAGCAGCTTGGGAGGGGGCCCCTCTGGAAACACCATATATTTT
few	TRBV9	TRBD1	TRBJ1-5	CASSKTGVSNQPQHF	TGTGCCAGCAGCAAAACAGGGGTTAGCAATCAGCCCCAGCATTTT
-	TRBV4-1	-	TRBJ1-1	CASSQRDKGQKRTEAFF	TGCGCCAGCAGCCAACGCGATAAGGGGCAGAAACGCACTGAAGCTTTCTTT
-	TRBV7-9	-	TRBJ1-4	CASSLIGDANEKLFF	TGTGCCAGCAGCTTAATAGGGGATGCTAATGAAAAACTGTTTTTT
-	TRBV10-3	TRBD2	TRBJ2-3	CAISERLAGSTDTQYF	TGTGCCATCAGTGAGAGGCTAGCGGGGAGCACAGATACGCAGTATTTT
-	TRBV27	-	TRBJ2-5	CASSILTRRETQYF	TGTGCCAGCAGTATACTCACTAGGAGGGAGACCCAGTACTTC
-	TRBV30	TRBD1	TRBJ2-7	CAWSSTGLEQYF	TGTGCCTGGAGTTCGACAGGGTTGGAGCAGTACTTC
-	TRBV7-2	-	TRBJ1-1	CASQTRTRLSSMNTEAFF	TGTGCCAGCCAAACTCGGACCCGACTATCATCCATGAACACTGAAGCTTTCTTT
-	TRBV18	TRBD1	TRBJ2-7	CASSFPGTGNEQYF	TGTGCCAGCTCATTTCCCGGGACAGGGAACGAGCAGTACTTC
-	TRBV6-5	-	TRBJ2-7	CASSYRSYRDDEQYF	TGTGCCAGCAGTTACCGGTCGTACAGGGACGACGAGCAGTACTTC
medium-sized	TRBV7-9	-	TRBJ1-3	CASSLDGTGGNTIYF	TGTGCCAGCAGCTTAGATGGAACGGGTGGAAACACCATATATTTT
-	TRBV15	TRBD2	TRBJ2-7	CATSRDRRKGTSGDEQYF	TGTGCCACCAGCAGAGATCGGAGGAAGGGGACTAGCGGGGATGAGCAGTACTTC
-	TRBV10-1	TRBD1	TRBJ2-7	CASSESFGTGFEQYF	TGCGCCAGCAGTGAGTCGTTTGGGACAGGGTTCGAGCAGTACTTC